This T cell receptor (beta chain) was captured by sequencing in a study of T cell repertoires in cytomegalovirus infection. The study's findings and limits: Clonotype analysis showed dominance of the ex vivo response by HLA-C-restricted CMV-specific TCR beta clonotypes.

The CDR3 loop spans 13 amino acids. Germline CDR1 reads LGHNT; CDR2 reads FRNRAP. The V gene lost 1 base and the J gene lost 7 bases, with 8 bases spanning the gap. Of note for this clonotype: What it binds is unknown.

In TCRdb, the reads were re-called with MiXCR into one record per CDR3 protein. The table has 650,000 to 900,000 distinct CDR3 sequences, approximately 30% seen once; the top ten hold around 11%. The origin of this receptor is a human donor in good health (CMV status not recorded). Some clones in this sample may be carry-over from other donors' samples. The material sequenced was cultured CD8+ T cells from PBMCs, taken from culture after CMV antigen stimulation. The chain is built from TRBV12-5 and TRBJ1-5, with a possible D match to TRBD1 (6 bases). CDR3 DNA: TGTGCTAGTGGTTTGGGGACAGCCCAGCCCCAGCATTTT. This sequence encodes CASGLGTAQPQHF.